This T cell receptor (beta chain) was profiled in a study of blood T cell repertoires in COVID-19. On the study more broadly: Nucleic acid was either cDNA or gDNA, and it came from T cells, B-cell-depleted T cells, or PBMCs.

Authors' data handling: Estimation of nucleated cell counts was performed using reference gene primer amplification. Repertoires were generated with immunoSEQ multiplex PCR, while TCRdb's copy carries only in-frame clones and drops some. The V and J calls and clone size come from that table; D and trimming were worked out from the DNA. The table includes more than 200,000 clones, 75% to 90% detected once. The age range of participants was 18 to 89 years, with residence in about two dozen US areas. Donors were grouped by their self-reported clinical history. Sequencing was performed on PBMCs or T cells enriched from blood (not recorded which). The clonotype comes from a woman in her twenties or thirties with acute COVID-19.

This CDR3 reads CASSPRDRGAKNIQYF. The CDR3 nucleotides read TGTGCCAGCAGCCCAAGAGACAGGGGAGCCAAAAACATTCAGTACTTC. The J gene is TRBJ2-4, the V gene TRBV9, with 8 bases lining up with TRBD1. Trimming at V came to 4 bases and at J to 0 bases, leaving 6 bases not matched to a gene. Germline V gene data show CDR1 as SGDLS and CDR2 as YYNGEE. The CDR3 extends over 16 amino acids.